A selection of T cell receptor beta chains follows, all from one sample in a study of blood T cell repertoires in COVID-19. The table came from immunoSEQ multiplex PCR; TCRdb's copy has only in-frame clones and leaves some out. The sample lists some 240,000 clones, around nine tenths seen once, with 3% to 3.5% in the top ten. The sequenced sample consisted of PBMCs or T cells enriched from blood (not recorded which). The receptors originated from a woman in her thirties or forties who had been exposed to COVID-19. Each CDR3 is given with its conserved first and last residue. A D gene is named only where the DNA matches it firmly. The size entry is marked missing in some rows and otherwise reads once, few, many or a size class.

TGTGCCAGCAGCGTAGCGGCACAGGGGCTATCTGGAAACACCATATATTTT,CASSVAAQGLSGNTIYF,-,TRBJ1-3,TRBV9,TRBD1
TGCGCCAGCAGCCCGGGACTCCTTGACAATGAGCAGTTCTTC,CASSPGLLDNEQFF,-,TRBJ2-1,TRBV4-1,-
TGTGCCAGCAGTTCTCCCGGGACAATGAACACTGAAGCTTTCTTT,CASSSPGTMNTEAFF,-,TRBJ1-1,TRBV28,-
TGTGCCAGCACTGAGGGACAGGGGGCTTATCAGCCCCAGCATTTT,CASTEGQGAYQPQHF,once,TRBJ1-5,TRBV2,TRBD1
TGTGCCAGCAGTGTCGGACAGTTGGATGGCTACACCTTC,CASSVGQLDGYTF,-,TRBJ1-2,TRBV2,-
TGTGCCAGCAGTTACCAGGGAACAGATACGCAGTATTTT,CASSYQGTDTQYF,-,TRBJ2-3,TRBV6-5,-
TGTGCCAGCAGTTTCCTCGGACAGGGAAGGGAGTCTGAAAAACTGTTTTTT,CASSFLGQGRESEKLFF,-,TRBJ1-4,TRBV28,TRBD1
TGTGCCAGCAGCTCAGGGGGCACTAGCTCCTATAATTCACCCCTCCACTTT,CASSSGGTSSYNSPLHF,-,TRBJ1-6,TRBV5-4,TRBD1
TGTGCCAGCAGCGCCCGAGCGGGGCTTAGCTCCTACAATGAGCAGTTCTTC,CASSARAGLSSYNEQFF,-,TRBJ2-1,TRBV11-2,TRBD2
TGTGCCACCAGTGATTTGCTTTCCCTCTCAGGGGGCATGGCCGGGGAGCTGTTTTTT,CATSDLLSLSGGMAGELFF,once,TRBJ2-2,TRBV24-1,TRBD1
TGTGCCAGCAGTTTAACAGGGGGCTTAGGAGCTAACTATGGCTACACCTTC,CASSLTGGLGANYGYTF,-,TRBJ1-2,TRBV27,TRBD1
TGTGCCAGCGGAGGGAGCATTAGTCATGATGAGCAGTTCTTC,CASGGSISHDEQFF,-,TRBJ2-1,TRBV6-5,-
TGTGCCAGCAGCGCCCCAAGGGGCCAGCCGCAGTATTTT,CASSAPRGQPQYF,-,TRBJ2-3,TRBV9,-
TGTGCCTGGGTGCGGGGGGGGAGTAACTATGGCTACACCTTC,CAWVRGGSNYGYTF,-,TRBJ1-2,TRBV30,-
TGTGCCAGCAGCCGGGACAGGGCCTACAATGAGCAGTTCTTC,CASSRDRAYNEQFF,-,TRBJ2-1,TRBV11-3,TRBD1
TGTGCCAGCGGGGACAGCCTAAAAGATGCAACTAATGAAAAACTGTTTTTT,CASGDSLKDATNEKLFF,once,TRBJ1-4,TRBV9,TRBD1
TGTGCCAGCAGTTTTAGAACCGGGGAGCTGTTTTTT,CASSFRTGELFF,-,TRBJ2-2,TRBV12-3/TRBV12-4,-
TGTGCCAGCTCACCACCAGGGACAGGGGGCTTGGCAACTAATGAAAAACTGTTTTTT,CASSPPGTGGLATNEKLFF,-,TRBJ1-4,TRBV18,TRBD1
TGTGCCTGGAGTGGGACAGGGACTAACTATGGCTACACCTTC,CAWSGTGTNYGYTF,-,TRBJ1-2,TRBV30,TRBD1
TGTGCCAGCAGCCCACGCTTGTTAGTTGAAGCTTTCTTT,CASSPRLLVEAFF,-,TRBJ1-1,TRBV7-9,-
TGTGCCAGCAGTGAATATGGAGCAGGGAGGGGTTCCGGGGAGCTGTTTTTT,CASSEYGAGRGSGELFF,few,TRBJ2-2,TRBV25-1,TRBD2
TGTGCCAGCAGTGTTACTAGCGGAGCCTTCTCTGGGGCCAACGTCCTGACTTTC,CASSVTSGAFSGANVLTF,-,TRBJ2-6,TRBV2,TRBD2
TGTGCCTGGAGCCCTAGGGGCAGGGGGAAGAATCAGCCCCAGCATTTT,CAWSPRGRGKNQPQHF,-,TRBJ1-5,TRBV30,TRBD1
TGCGCCAGCAGGCAGACTAGCGGGAACTACAATGAGCAGTTCTTC,CASRQTSGNYNEQFF,-,TRBJ2-1,TRBV5-1,TRBD2
TGTGCCAGCTCACCTGGGACTAGCTCTTACCCCACAGATACGCAGTATTTT,CASSPGTSSYPTDTQYF,-,TRBJ2-3,TRBV18,TRBD2
TGTGCCAGCAGCGTAGATGACAGCAGGTTGTGGGAGACCCAGTACTTC,CASSVDDSRLWETQYF,-,TRBJ2-5,TRBV9,-
TGTGCCAGCAGCCCGACCGGGACAGGGAGGGTGGAGCAGTTCTTC,CASSPTGTGRVEQFF,-,TRBJ2-1,TRBV7-9,TRBD1
TGTGCCACCCAGGGGGCTCGGTCACCCCTCCACTTT,CATQGARSPLHF,-,TRBJ1-6,TRBV28,TRBD1
TGTGCCAGCAGTGACAAGGGGAAATCTGGGGCCAACGTCCTGACTTTC,CASSDKGKSGANVLTF,few,TRBJ2-6,TRBV6-4,-
TGTGCCAGCAGTTACGTCTCGGGACAGGGCGTTTCACCCCTCCACTTT,CASSYVSGQGVSPLHF,-,TRBJ1-6,TRBV6-2/TRBV6-3,TRBD1
TGTGCCAGCAGCTGGGGGGGGGCGGCGCCCTATGGCTACACCTTC,CASSWGGAAPYGYTF,few,TRBJ1-2,TRBV7-8,-
TGTGCCATCGCAACAGGGTACGAGCAGTACTTC,CAIATGYEQYF,-,TRBJ2-7,TRBV2,-
TGTGCCAGCAGACAATCTTCGTGGTATGAGGGGGTCGGGAACGAGCAGTACTTC,CASRQSSWYEGVGNEQYF,-,TRBJ2-7,TRBV3-1/TRBV3-2,-
TGTGCCAGCAGTTCTACAGTTCTCAATTCACCCCTCCACTTT,CASSSTVLNSPLHF,-,TRBJ1-6,TRBV6-5,-
TGTGCCAGCAGCCATGCTGGGGACACGAGCTCCTACGAGCAGTACTTC,CASSHAGDTSSYEQYF,-,TRBJ2-7,TRBV14,-
TGTGCCAGCATGGCGAGGTTAACGCAGTATTTT,CASMARLTQYF,-,TRBJ2-3,TRBV6-5,-
TGTGCCAGCACCGACCGGGACAAAGGAGACGAGCAGTACTTC,CASTDRDKGDEQYF,once,TRBJ2-7,TRBV3-1/TRBV3-2,-
TGCGCCAGCAGCCAAGGGGGTAGCGGGGGTTTCTCCTACGAGCAGTACTTC,CASSQGGSGGFSYEQYF,-,TRBJ2-7,TRBV4-1,TRBD2
TGTGCCAGCTCACCGATGAGGGGGGGGATAAGCCCCCAGCATTTT,CASSPMRGGISPQHF,-,TRBJ1-5,TRBV18,-
TGTGCCATCAACCAGGGACAGACGAACAATGAGCAGTTCTTC,CAINQGQTNNEQFF,-,TRBJ2-1,TRBV10-3,TRBD1
TGTGCCAGCAGCTTAGCGGCCCTACTTGGGGATGAGCAGTTCTTC,CASSLAALLGDEQFF,-,TRBJ2-1,TRBV5-4,-
TGTGCCAGCTCACCTACCGTCACAAATGAGCAGTTCTTC,CASSPTVTNEQFF,once,TRBJ2-1,TRBV18,-
TGTGCCAGCAGCTCAAGGAGGGCTTCCCGCTCTAACTATGGCTACACCTTC,CASSSRRASRSNYGYTF,-,TRBJ1-2,TRBV13,-
TGTGCCAGCCCCGGTGGGGGGAAGAGTGAGCAGTTCTTC,CASPGGGKSEQFF,-,TRBJ2-1,TRBV18,-
TGTGCCAGCAGCTTGGACAGGACCTATGGCTACACCTTC,CASSLDRTYGYTF,-,TRBJ1-2,TRBV5-4,-
TGCGCCAGCAGCCAAGAAGTAGGAGGAGAAGCTTTCTTT,CASSQEVGGEAFF,-,TRBJ1-1,TRBV4-3,-
TGTGCCAGCAGCGTAGAAGGGGTTCCCGGGGAGCTGTTTTTT,CASSVEGVPGELFF,-,TRBJ2-2,TRBV9,-
TGTGCCAGTAGTACTAGACAGGGGCCCGGACCACCCCATGGCTACACCTTC,CASSTRQGPGPPHGYTF,-,TRBJ1-2,TRBV19,TRBD1
TGTGCCAGCAGCCGCATGGAGGGGAACACCATATATTTT,CASSRMEGNTIYF,-,TRBJ1-3,TRBV7-2,-
TGTGCCAGCAGCATCGCGACAGGGACCGACTATGGCTACACCTTC,CASSIATGTDYGYTF,-,TRBJ1-2,TRBV5-5,TRBD1
TGTGCCAGCAGCCCGGGACAGGGTCGGTCGCAGTTCTTC,CASSPGQGRSQFF,-,TRBJ2-1,TRBV5-6,TRBD1
TGTGCCAGCAGCTCCCCGCCCCCGCGGATGGATGAAGCTTTCTTT,CASSSPPPRMDEAFF,-,TRBJ1-1,TRBV5-4,-
TGTGCCAGCAGCCCGGGAGGGACTAGCGGGGGAAGAAGCACAGATACGCAGTATTTT,CASSPGGTSGGRSTDTQYF,once,TRBJ2-3,TRBV5-4,TRBD2
TGTGCCAGCTCACCCTCTGGTGGCAGGGGGAACAATGAGCAGTTCTTC,CASSPSGGRGNNEQFF,-,TRBJ2-1,TRBV18,TRBD1
TGTGCCAGTAGCCCAGGGTGGGCGGCAAGGGGCAATCAGCCCCAGCATTTT,CASSPGWAARGNQPQHF,-,TRBJ1-5,TRBV19,-
TGTGCCAGCAGCTTCCGGACTAGCGGGACGCAAGAGACCCAGTACTTC,CASSFRTSGTQETQYF,-,TRBJ2-5,TRBV9,TRBD2
TGTGCCAGCAGCTCGTATGGGGCCAACGTCCTGACTTTC,CASSSYGANVLTF,-,TRBJ2-6,TRBV7-2,-
TGTGCCAGCAGTCCTAATGTGCGAACCGCCTACAATGAGCAGTTCTTC,CASSPNVRTAYNEQFF,-,TRBJ2-1,TRBV27,-
TGTGCCAGCAGTTTCGGCACCGGGGAGCTGTTTTTT,CASSFGTGELFF,once,TRBJ2-2,TRBV12-3/TRBV12-4,-